This T cell receptor beta chain was sequenced in a study of blood T cell repertoires in COVID-19. Trimming shortened V by 1 base and J by 9 bases, and 16 bases separated the two germline ends. CDR1 is LGHDT and CDR2 is YNNKEL in the germline V gene (reference sequence). CDR3 length equals 14 residues. Authors' methods: Amplification with reference gene primers provided the estimates of nucleated cell counts. This table comes from immunoSEQ multiplex PCR, and its TCRdb copy is limited to in-frame clones, with some not included. That table gives V, J and clone size, and the DNA gave D and trimming. The sample includes roughly 63,000 clones, over 75% of them seen just once.

Material: peripheral blood. This chain joins TRBV3-1 (or the pseudogene TRBV3-2) and TRBJ2-7; D is possibly TRBD2 (5 bases). The sequence derives from a human donor in a cohort sampled during active COVID-19. The CDR3 bases are TGTGCCAGCAGCCAAGCTCCGGCCGGGATCTGGCAGTACTTC. Residues: CASSQAPAGIWQYF.